This TCR beta chain was found in a study of blood T cell repertoires in COVID-19. CDR1 and CDR2 (germline): SQVTM, ANQGSEA. The CDR3 runs to 11 residues. V lost 7 bases and J lost 4, with 10 bases in between. The assay was immunoSEQ multiplex PCR, and TCRdb's table has in-frame clones only and misses some. This sample has 150,000 to 200,000 clones, with more than 75% found just once. The TCR comes from a woman aged 50 to 60 who had recovered from COVID-19. The chain couples TRBV29-1 to TRBJ2-5; D not certain. Sequencing used PBMCs or T cells enriched from blood (not recorded which). CDR3 amino acids: CSARSSETQYF. The CDR3 bases are TGCAGCGCCAGGTCTTCAGAGACCCAGTACTTC.